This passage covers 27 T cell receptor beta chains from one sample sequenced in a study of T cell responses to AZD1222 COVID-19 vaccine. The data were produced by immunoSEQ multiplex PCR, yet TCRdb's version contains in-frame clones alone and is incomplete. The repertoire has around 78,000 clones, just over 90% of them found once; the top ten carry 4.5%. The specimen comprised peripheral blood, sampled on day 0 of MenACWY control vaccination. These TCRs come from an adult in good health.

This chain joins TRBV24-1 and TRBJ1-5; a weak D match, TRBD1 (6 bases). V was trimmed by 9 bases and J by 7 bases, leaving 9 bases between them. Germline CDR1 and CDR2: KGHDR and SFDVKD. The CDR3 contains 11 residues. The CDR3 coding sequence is TGTGCCACCTCAGGGGTCCAGCCCCAGCATTTT. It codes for CATSGVQPQHF.

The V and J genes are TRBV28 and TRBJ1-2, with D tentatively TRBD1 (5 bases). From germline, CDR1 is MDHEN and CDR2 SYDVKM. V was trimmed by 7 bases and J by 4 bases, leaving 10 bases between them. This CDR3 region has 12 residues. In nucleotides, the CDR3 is TGTGCCAGCACGACCCAGGGCTATGGCTACACCTTC. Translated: CASTTQGYGYTF.

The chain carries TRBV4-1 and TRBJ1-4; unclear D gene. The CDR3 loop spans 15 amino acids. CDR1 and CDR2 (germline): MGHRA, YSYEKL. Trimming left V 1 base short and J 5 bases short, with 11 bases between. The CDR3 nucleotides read TGCGCCAGCAGCCAAGGCCAGAGAGGGAATGAAAAACTGTTTTTT. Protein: CASSQGQRGNEKLFF.

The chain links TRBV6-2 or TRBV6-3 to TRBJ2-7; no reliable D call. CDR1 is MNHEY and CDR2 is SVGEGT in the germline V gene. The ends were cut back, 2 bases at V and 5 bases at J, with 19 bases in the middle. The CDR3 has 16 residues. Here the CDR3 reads CASSYPRRVSHNEQYF. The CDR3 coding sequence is TGTGCCAGCAGTTACCCCCGGAGAGTCTCCCACAACGAGCAGTACTTC.

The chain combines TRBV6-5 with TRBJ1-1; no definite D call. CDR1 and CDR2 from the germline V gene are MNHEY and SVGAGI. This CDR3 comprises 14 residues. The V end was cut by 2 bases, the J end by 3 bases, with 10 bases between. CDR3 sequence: CASSYQGPDTEAFF. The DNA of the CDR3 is TGTGCCAGCAGTTACCAAGGGCCGGACACTGAAGCTTTCTTT.

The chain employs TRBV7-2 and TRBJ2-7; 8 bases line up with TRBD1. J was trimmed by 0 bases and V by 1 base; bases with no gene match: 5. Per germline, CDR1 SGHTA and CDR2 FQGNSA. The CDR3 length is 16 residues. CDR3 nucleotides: TGTGCCAGCAGCTTAGAGGGACAGGTTCTCTCCTACGAGCAGTACTTC. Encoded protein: CASSLEGQVLSYEQYF.

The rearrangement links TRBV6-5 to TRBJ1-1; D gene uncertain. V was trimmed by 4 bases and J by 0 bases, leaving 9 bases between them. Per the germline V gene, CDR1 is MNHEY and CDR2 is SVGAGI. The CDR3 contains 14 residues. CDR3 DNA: TGTGCCAGCAGTTTGATGCACATGAACACTGAAGCTTTCTTT. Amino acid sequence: CASSLMHMNTEAFF.

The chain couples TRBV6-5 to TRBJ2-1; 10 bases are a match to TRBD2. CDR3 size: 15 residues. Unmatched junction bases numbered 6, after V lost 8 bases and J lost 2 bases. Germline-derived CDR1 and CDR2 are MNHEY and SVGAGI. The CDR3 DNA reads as TGTGCCAGCGCTCGAGCGGGAGGGGCCTACAATGAGCAGTTCTTC. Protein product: CASARAGGAYNEQFF.

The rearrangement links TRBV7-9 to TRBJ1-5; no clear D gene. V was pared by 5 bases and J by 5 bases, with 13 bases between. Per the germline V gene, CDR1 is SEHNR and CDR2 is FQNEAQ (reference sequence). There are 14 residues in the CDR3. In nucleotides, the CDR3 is TGTGCCAGCAGCCAGGATGATTTGGATCAGCCCCAGCATTTT. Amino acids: CASSQDDLDQPQHF.

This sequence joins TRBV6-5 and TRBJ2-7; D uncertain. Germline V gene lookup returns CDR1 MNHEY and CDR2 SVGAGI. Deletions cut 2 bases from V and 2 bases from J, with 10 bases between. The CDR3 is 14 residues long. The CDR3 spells CASSYQTHTYEQYF. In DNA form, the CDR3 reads TGTGCCAGCAGTTACCAGACACATACCTACGAGCAGTACTTC.

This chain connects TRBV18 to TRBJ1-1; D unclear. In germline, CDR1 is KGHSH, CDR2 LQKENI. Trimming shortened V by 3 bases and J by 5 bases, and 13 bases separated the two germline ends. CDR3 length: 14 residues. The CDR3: CASSPRSGVTEAFF. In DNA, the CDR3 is TGTGCCAGCTCACCGAGGTCTGGGGTGACTGAAGCTTTCTTT. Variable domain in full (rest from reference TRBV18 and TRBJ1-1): NAGVMQNPRHLVRRRGQEARLRCSPMKGHSHVYWYRQLPEEGLKFMVYLQKENIIDESGMPKERFSAEFPKEGPSILRIQQVVRGDSAAYFCASSPRSGVTEAFFGQGTRLTVV.

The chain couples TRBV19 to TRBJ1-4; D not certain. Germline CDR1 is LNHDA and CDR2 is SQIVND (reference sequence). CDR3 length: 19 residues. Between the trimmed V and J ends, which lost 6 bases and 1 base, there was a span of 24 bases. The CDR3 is CASSTMLGRSRGTNEKLFF. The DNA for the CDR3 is TGTGCCAGTAGCACGATGCTCGGACGTTCCCGAGGAACTAATGAAAAACTGTTTTTT.

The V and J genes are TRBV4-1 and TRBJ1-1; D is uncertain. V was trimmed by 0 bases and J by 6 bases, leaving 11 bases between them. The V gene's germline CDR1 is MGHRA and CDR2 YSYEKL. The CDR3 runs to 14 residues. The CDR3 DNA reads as TGCGCCAGCAGCCAAGATGGGCGGGGATCTGAAGCTTTCTTT. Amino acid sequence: CASSQDGRGSEAFF.

The CDR3 spells CASSWGSPNTEAFF. In DNA form, the CDR3 reads TGTGCCAGCAGTTGGGGAAGCCCGAACACTGAAGCTTTCTTT. The genes are TRBV27 and TRBJ1-1; no clear D. This CDR3 is 14 amino acids long. V lost 4 bases and J lost 1, with 10 bases in between. In germline, CDR1 is MNHEY, CDR2 SMNVEV (reference sequence).

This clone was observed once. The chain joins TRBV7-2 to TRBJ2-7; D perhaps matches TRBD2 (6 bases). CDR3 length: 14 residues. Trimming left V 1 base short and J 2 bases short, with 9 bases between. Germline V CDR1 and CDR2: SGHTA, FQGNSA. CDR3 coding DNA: TGTGCCAGCAGCTTAGGTGGGGGGACCTACGAGCAGTACTTC. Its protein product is CASSLGGGTYEQYF.

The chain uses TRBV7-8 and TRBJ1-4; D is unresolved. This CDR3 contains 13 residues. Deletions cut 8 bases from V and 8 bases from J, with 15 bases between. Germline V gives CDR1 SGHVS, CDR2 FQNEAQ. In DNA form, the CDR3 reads TGTGCCAGCGGTCGAGAGTTTGGGGAAAAACTGTTTTTT. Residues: CASGREFGEKLFF.

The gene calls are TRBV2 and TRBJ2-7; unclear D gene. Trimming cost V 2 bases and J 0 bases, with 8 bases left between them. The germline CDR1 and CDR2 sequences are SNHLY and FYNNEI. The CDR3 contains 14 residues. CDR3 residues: CASSESRSSYEQYF. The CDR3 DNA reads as TGTGCCAGCAGTGAATCCAGGAGCTCCTACGAGCAGTACTTC.

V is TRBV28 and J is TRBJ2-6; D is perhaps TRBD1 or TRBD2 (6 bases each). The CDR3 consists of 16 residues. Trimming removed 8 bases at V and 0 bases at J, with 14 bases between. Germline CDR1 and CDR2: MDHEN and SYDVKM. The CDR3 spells CASGGGTLSGANVLTF. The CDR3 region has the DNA TGTGCCAGCGGAGGCGGGACACTCTCTGGGGCCAACGTCCTGACTTTC.

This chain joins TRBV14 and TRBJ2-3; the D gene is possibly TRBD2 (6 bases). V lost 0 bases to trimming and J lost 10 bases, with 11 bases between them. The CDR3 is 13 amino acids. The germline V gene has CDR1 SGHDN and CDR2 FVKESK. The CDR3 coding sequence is TGTGCCAGCAGCCAAGATCGCGGGATCGCGCAGTATTTT. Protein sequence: CASSQDRGIAQYF.

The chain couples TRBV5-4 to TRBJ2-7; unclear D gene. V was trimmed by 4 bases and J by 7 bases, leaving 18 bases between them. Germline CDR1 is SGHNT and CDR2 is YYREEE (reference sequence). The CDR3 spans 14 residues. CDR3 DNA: TGTGCCAGCAGCCCGTCAGATGGGCCCGGGGAGCAGTACTTC. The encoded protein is CASSPSDGPGEQYF.

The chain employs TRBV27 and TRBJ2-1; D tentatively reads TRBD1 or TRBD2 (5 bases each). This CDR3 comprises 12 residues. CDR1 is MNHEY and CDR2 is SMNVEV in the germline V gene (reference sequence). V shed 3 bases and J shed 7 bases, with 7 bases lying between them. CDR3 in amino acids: CASSLRGNEQFF. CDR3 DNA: TGTGCCAGCAGTTTGAGGGGAAATGAGCAGTTCTTC.

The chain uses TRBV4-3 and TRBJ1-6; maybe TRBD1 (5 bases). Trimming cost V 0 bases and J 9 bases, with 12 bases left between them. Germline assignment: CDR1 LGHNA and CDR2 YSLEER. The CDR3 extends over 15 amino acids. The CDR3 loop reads CASSQEYKGTSPLHF. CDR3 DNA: TGCGCCAGCAGCCAAGAGTATAAGGGGACTTCACCCCTCCACTTT.

This CDR3 is CATRLSNSDEQYF. CDR3 sequence (DNA): TGTGCCACCCGGCTTTCAAACAGCGACGAGCAGTACTTC. This sequence joins TRBV6-6 and TRBJ2-7; D ambiguous. CDR1 MNHNY and CDR2 SVGAGI come from the germline V gene (reference sequence). The CDR3 is 13 residues long. The germline V and J ends were trimmed by 10 bases and 5 bases, with 18 bases remaining between them.

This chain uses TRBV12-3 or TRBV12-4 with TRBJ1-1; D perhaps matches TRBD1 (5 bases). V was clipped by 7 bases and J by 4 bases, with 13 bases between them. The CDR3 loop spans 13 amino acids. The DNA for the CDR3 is TGTGCCAGCACCTCGGGAGGGGTCACTGAAGCTTTCTTT. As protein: CASTSGGVTEAFF.

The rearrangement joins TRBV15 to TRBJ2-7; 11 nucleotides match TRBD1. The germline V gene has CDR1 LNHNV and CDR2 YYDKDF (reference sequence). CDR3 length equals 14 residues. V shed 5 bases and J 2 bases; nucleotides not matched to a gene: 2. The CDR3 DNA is TGTGCCACCAGCCGGGACAGGGGGGCCTACGAGCAGTACTTC. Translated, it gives CATSRDRGAYEQYF.

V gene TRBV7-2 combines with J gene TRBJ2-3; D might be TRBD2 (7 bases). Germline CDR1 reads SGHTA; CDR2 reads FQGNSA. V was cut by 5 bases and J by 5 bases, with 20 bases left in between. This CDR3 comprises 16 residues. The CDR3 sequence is CASSDGGGGSGDTQYF. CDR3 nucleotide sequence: TGTGCCAGCAGCGACGGTGGGGGCGGGAGTGGAGATACGCAGTATTTT.

The CDR3 spells CASSSQGTQPQHF. CDR3 DNA: TGTGCCAGCAGTTCCCAGGGGACTCAGCCCCAGCATTTT. V is TRBV12-3 or TRBV12-4 and J is TRBJ1-5; TRBD1 might be the D (6 bases). This CDR3 has 13 amino acids. V was clipped by 4 bases and J by 6 bases, with 10 bases between them.